Described below is a single TCR beta chain sequence and its context. Its antigen is undetermined. The sample comes from a study of identical twins. Findings and caveats of the study: Models predicted too little out-of-frame TCR alpha sharing in monozygotic twins. Weaker excess twin sharing was seen among beta out-of-frame sequences. When twins shared out-of-frame alpha sequences, those sequences had excess low generation probability.

Each cDNA held unique molecular identifiers, and template switching gave it a universal primer site. MiXCR, applied by TCRdb to the 5' RACE reads, yields one record per CDR3 protein. The sample lists 1.5 million to 2 million distinct CDR3 sequences, under 35% occurring once. Germline values: CDR1 SQVTM, CDR2 ANQGSEA. The CDR3 spans 16 residues. V dropped 3 bases and J dropped 3; count of bases not matched to a gene: 9. The source is a newborn girl in good health. Material: cord blood. The V and J genes are TRBV29-1 and TRBJ1-2; 11 bases are a match to TRBD1. This CDR3 is CSVERTGGEYYYGYTF. The CDR3 DNA sequence: TGCAGCGTTGAGAGGACAGGGGGCGAGTATTACTATGGCTACACCTTC.